A selection of T cell receptor beta chains follows, all from one sample in a study of PD-1 blockade in classical Hodgkin lymphoma. Assay: immunoSEQ multiplex PCR; the TCRdb copy retains only in-frame clones and omits some. There are 45,000 to 50,000 clones in the sample; over 70% occur only once, and roughly 20% lies in the top ten. Sequenced here: peripheral blood mononuclear cells (PBMCs), sampled before the second cycle of nivolumab. All receptors come from a human donor with classical Hodgkin lymphoma. The CDR3 runs from the conserved cysteine through the conserved F or W. The D gene is left open where the match is weak. Clone size is stated in some rows and not others, as once, few, many or a class when expanded.

v_call,j_call,d_call,clone_size,cdr3_nt,cdr3_aa
TRBV5-6,TRBJ2-1,.,few,TGTGCCAGCAGCTCCGGGGTTTCCTACAATGAGCAGTTCTTC,CASSSGVSYNEQFF
TRBV7-9,TRBJ1-2,.,.,TGTGCCAGCAGCTTAGGGGCAGATGGCTACACCTTC,CASSLGADGYTF
TRBV28,TRBJ2-5,.,once,TGTGCCAGCAGTTCCCGGTACCTCGGCGGGGGCGCGGAGACCCAGTACTTC,CASSSRYLGGGAETQYF
TRBV5-1,TRBJ2-5,TRBD2,.,TGCGCCAGCAGCTTGGTGGGGCTAGCGGGGCAAGAGACCCAGTACTTC,CASSLVGLAGQETQYF
TRBV28,TRBJ1-5,.,.,TGTGCCAGCTTACGCGGCAGGGTCGATTCCCAGCATTTT,CASLRGRVDSQHF
TRBV6-1,TRBJ2-7,.,.,TGTGCCAGCAGTGTCGTGGGAGATTACGAGCAGTACTTC,CASSVVGDYEQYF
TRBV9,TRBJ1-2,TRBD1,.,TGTGCCAGCAGCGTAGACCAACTCGGACAGGGATTTTATGGCTACACCTTC,CASSVDQLGQGFYGYTF
TRBV6-5,TRBJ1-3,.,.,TGTGCCAGCAGTCAGACCCAGGATTCTGGAAACACCATATATTTT,CASSQTQDSGNTIYF
TRBV19,TRBJ2-1,.,.,TGTGCCAGTACCTCACCAAGGACAAGCTCCTACAATGAGCAGTTCTTC,CASTSPRTSSYNEQFF
TRBV11-1,TRBJ1-3,.,.,TGTGCCAGCAGCATTAATTGGGACCCTGGAAACACCATATATTTT,CASSINWDPGNTIYF
TRBV12-5,TRBJ1-2,.,.,TGTGCTAGTGGTCCCCGGGAAGATGGCTATGGCTACACCTTC,CASGPREDGYGYTF
TRBV14,TRBJ2-3,TRBD1,once,TGTGCCACCTCATTTGGACAGGGTAGGACAGATACGCAGTATTTT,CATSFGQGRTDTQYF
TRBV27,TRBJ1-2,.,.,TGTGCCAGTACGGGGCAGGGGCTAGGTGGCTACACCTTC,CASTGQGLGGYTF
TRBV19,TRBJ2-7,TRBD1,.,TGTGCCAGTAGTAGACAGGGGGCTGGGTACGAGCAGTACTTC,CASSRQGAGYEQYF
TRBV5-1,TRBJ2-7,TRBD2,.,TGCGCCAGCAGCTTGGAGGCTAGCGGGCGGACCCTGTACGAGCAGTACTTC,CASSLEASGRTLYEQYF
TRBV7-9,TRBJ1-2,TRBD1,.,TGTGCCAGCAGCTTAACAGGGGAAGACGGTGGCTACACCTTC,CASSLTGEDGGYTF
TRBV18,TRBJ2-5,TRBD2,.,TGTGCCAGCTCGGGGGGGTACCAAGAGACCCAGTACTTC,CASSGGYQETQYF
TRBV7-3,TRBJ1-4,.,.,TGTGCCAGCAGCCGAACAGGGAGTAATGAAAAACTGTTTTTT,CASSRTGSNEKLFF
TRBV9,TRBJ1-2,.,.,TGTGCCAGCAGCCCAGGGGTCGGTATCTATGGCTACACCTTC,CASSPGVGIYGYTF
TRBV5-1,TRBJ2-3,TRBD2,few,TGCGCCAGCAGCTCCGAACCACTAGCGGGAGGGAAAGATACGCAGTATTTT,CASSSEPLAGGKDTQYF
TRBV19,TRBJ2-7,TRBD1,many,TGTGCCAGTCGACAGGGGGGCGAGCAGTACTTC,CASRQGGEQYF
TRBV27,TRBJ2-7,TRBD1,.,TGTGCCAGCAGTTTGTCCGGGACAGGGGGTGGGGGGCTTACCTACGAGCAGTACTTC,CASSLSGTGGGGLTYEQYF
TRBV6-5,TRBJ1-2,.,.,TGTGCCAGCAGTTCGGGGACTGCCAACTATGGCTACACCTTC,CASSSGTANYGYTF
TRBV11-2,TRBJ2-7,.,.,TGTGCCAGCAGCTTAGCCCGGGCCGTCGAGCAGTACTTC,CASSLARAVEQYF
TRBV5-1,TRBJ2-5,TRBD2,.,TGCGCCAGCAGCTTGGTACTAGCGGGAGAGGCAGAGACCCAGTACTTC,CASSLVLAGEAETQYF
TRBV6-5,TRBJ2-2,TRBD2,.,TGTGCCAGCAGTGGGACTAAAGGAGCCGGGGAGCTGTTTTTT,CASSGTKGAGELFF
TRBV19,TRBJ2-7,.,once,TGTGCCAGCAGCGCTGGACAGCAGCTATCCTACGAGCAGTACTTC,CASSAGQQLSYEQYF
TRBV28,TRBJ1-1,TRBD1,.,TGTGCCAGCAGGGGGGGACAGGGGGCTCTCGGAGCTTTCTTT,CASRGGQGALGAFF
TRBV12-5,TRBJ2-5,.,few,TGTGCTAGTGCTCCGGCGGGGTTAGAGACCCAGTACTTC,CASAPAGLETQYF
TRBV19,TRBJ1-3,.,.,TGTGCCAGTAGTATCACGGCCCGGGCGGGCTCTGGAAACACCATATATTTT,CASSITARAGSGNTIYF
TRBV14,TRBJ1-2,.,once,TGTGCCAGCAGCCAAAGTACGGGTGGCTACACCTTC,CASSQSTGGYTF
TRBV27,TRBJ2-3,TRBD1,.,TGTGCCAGCAGGGGGACAGGGTTTGGGTCAGATACGCAGTATTTT,CASRGTGFGSDTQYF
TRBV6-1,TRBJ1-3,.,.,TGTGCCAGCAGTGAACCGCAGGGATTCGGAAACACCATATATTTT,CASSEPQGFGNTIYF
TRBV4-1,TRBJ2-3,TRBD2,.,TGCGCCAGCAGCCAAGGGCGACTTAGCGGGAGGGCGGATACGCAGTATTTT,CASSQGRLSGRADTQYF
TRBV5-1,TRBJ2-7,TRBD2,.,TGCGCCAGCAGCTTTCTGGCGGGAGGGCCTACGACCTACGAGCAGTACTTC,CASSFLAGGPTTYEQYF
TRBV4-3,TRBJ1-3,.,.,TGCGCCAGCAGCCCCAGGGGAATGGGGGGAAACACCATATATTTT,CASSPRGMGGNTIYF
TRBV10-2,TRBJ2-5,.,.,TGCGCCAGCAGCAGACTAGATGAATACGTGGAGCAGTACTTC,CASSRLDEYVEQYF
TRBV28,TRBJ1-1,.,once,TGTGCCAGCAGTTTATTCGACGAATACGGACTAACTGAAGCTTTCTTT,CASSLFDEYGLTEAFF
TRBV5-5,TRBJ1-3,.,.,TGTGCCAGCAGCGATGGGGGACACCGCTCTGGAAACACCATATATTTT,CASSDGGHRSGNTIYF
TRBV19,TRBJ2-7,TRBD1,.,TGTGCCAGTAGTTCGGACAGGTTCCACGAGCAGTACTTC,CASSSDRFHEQYF
TRBV12-5,TRBJ1-1,.,.,TGTGCTAGTGGTTTGTCAACGGGGAGGAGAGCTTTCTTT,CASGLSTGRRAFF